Each of the 26 T cell receptor beta chains below was sequenced from the same sample in a study of cytomegalovirus exposure and HLA in healthy donors. The PCR employed 60 Vbeta primers together with 13 Jbeta primers. Using immunoSEQ multiplex PCR, the repertoire was profiled, and TCRdb retains in-frame clones only, with some absent. Among about 130,000 clones listed, approximately 63% were seen once. The sample comprised PBMCs. These receptors were taken from a woman aged 55-70 years in good health and CMV-seropositive.

The chain uses TRBV2 and TRBJ2-3; a possible D gene is TRBD2 (5 bases). The V gene's germline CDR1 is SNHLY and CDR2 FYNNEI. The CDR3 is made up of 15 amino acids. V was pared by 2 bases and J by 0 bases, with 9 bases between. The CDR3 bases are TGTGCCAGCAGTGAACTGCGGGTGAGCACAGATACGCAGTATTTT. This gives the protein CASSELRVSTDTQYF.

The chain carries TRBV5-6 and TRBJ1-2; maybe TRBD1 (5 bases). The germline V gene encodes CDR1 SGHDT and CDR2 YYEEEE. V lost 0 bases, J lost 4 bases, and 13 bases lay in between. The CDR3 runs 15 residues. In DNA form, the CDR3 reads TGTGCCAGCAGCTTGGGGCAGGGTACCCCCTATGGCTACACCTTC. Protein product: CASSLGQGTPYGYTF.

This clone occurred a few times. V is TRBV6-1 and J is TRBJ1-2; 10 bases match TRBD1. The CDR3 has 11 amino acids. Germline V CDR1 and CDR2: MNHNS, SASEGT. Trimming removed 8 bases from V and 8 bases from J; junction bases left unmatched: 2. This chain's CDR3 is CASGTGEGYTF. CDR3 DNA: TGTGCCAGCGGGACAGGGGAGGGCTACACCTTC.

CDR3 amino acids: CASSGLAGVEQFF. The CDR3 bases are TGTGCCAGCAGTGGACTAGCGGGAGTTGAGCAGTTCTTC. J is TRBJ2-1 and V is TRBV6-1; 12 nucleotides agree with TRBD2. This CDR3 has 13 amino acids. Germline CDR1 is MNHNS and CDR2 is SASEGT. Trimming took 4 bases from V and 9 from J; bases not matched to a gene: 1.

The chain joins TRBV27 to TRBJ2-7; a weak D match, TRBD2 (6 bases). Germline V gene data show CDR1 as MNHEY and CDR2 as SMNVEV (reference sequence). V was shortened by 5 bases and J by 3 bases, with 11 bases between the two germline ends. The CDR3 runs to 13 residues. CDR3: CASSMTSVYEQYF. The DNA for the CDR3 is TGTGCCAGCAGTATGACTAGTGTCTACGAGCAGTACTTC.

In its sample, this clone was seen a few times. The germline gene is not matched at one end of the junction; a read error may be the cause. The rearrangement links TRBV15 to TRBJ2-5, with D perhaps matching TRBD1 (5 bases). Germline CDR1 reads LNHNV; CDR2 reads YYDKDF (reference sequence). CDR3 length: 13 amino acids. Here the CDR3 DNA reads TGTGCCACCAGCAGAGATGTATCGGCAGGGTACGACTTC. The encoded protein is CATSRDVSAGYDF. The full variable domain, its missing parts supplied by reference TRBV15 and TRBJ2-5, is DAMVIQNPRYQVTQFGKPVTLSCSQTLNHNVMYWYQQKSSQAPKLLFHYYDKDFNNEADTPDNFQSRRPNTSFCFLDIRSPGLGDTAMYLCATSRDVSAGYDFGPGTRLLVL.

The V gene is TRBV7-3, the J gene TRBJ1-5; D may be TRBD1 (5 bases). V lost 5 bases to trimming and J lost 2 bases, with 22 bases between them. The CDR3 contains 18 residues. Germline assignment: CDR1 SGHTA and CDR2 FQGTGA. The CDR3 DNA reads TGTGCCAGCAGCCACCCCTTAATTCGGGGGTGGTGCAATCAGCCCCAGCATTTT. It codes for CASSHPLIRGWCNQPQHF.

The gene calls are TRBV27 and TRBJ2-3; a weak D match, TRBD1 (6 bases). The length of the CDR3 is 14 residues. Deletions cut 5 bases from V and 1 base from J, with 10 bases between. Per germline, CDR1 MNHEY and CDR2 SMNVEV (reference sequence). The CDR3 DNA is TGTGCCAGCAGTAAACGACAGGGCACAGATACGCAGTATTTT. Protein: CASSKRQGTDTQYF.

This clone was seen more than once but under ten times. This chain links TRBV18 with TRBJ2-7; tentatively, D is TRBD1 (6 bases). V was clipped by 1 base and J by 0 bases, with 7 bases between them. This CDR3 contains 14 residues. Looked up from germline, CDR1 is KGHSH and CDR2 is LQKENI. The chain's CDR3 is CASSPLDSSYEQYF. The CDR3 bases are TGTGCCAGCTCACCACTGGACAGCTCCTACGAGCAGTACTTC.

The chain carries TRBV7-9 and TRBJ2-1; D remains unclear. There are 16 residues in the CDR3. In germline, CDR1 is SEHNR, CDR2 FQNEAQ (reference sequence). V lost 0 bases and J lost 0, with 9 bases in between. CDR3 loop: CASSLAGLSSYNEQFF. Here the CDR3 DNA reads TGTGCCAGCAGCTTAGCTGGTTTGAGCTCCTACAATGAGCAGTTCTTC.

The chain carries TRBV13 and TRBJ2-5; 8 bases fit TRBD2. This CDR3 is 16 amino acids long. Germline V CDR1 and CDR2: PRHDT, FYEKMQ (reference sequence). Trimming at V came to 0 bases and at J to 0 bases, leaving 3 bases not matched to a gene. DNA of the CDR3: TGTGCCAGCAGCTTAGGGGGCGGGAGGAACCAAGAGACCCAGTACTTC. Translated: CASSLGGGRNQETQYF.

This clone was counted once. The rearrangement links TRBV30 to TRBJ1-2, with D possibly TRBD1 on 6 matching bases. Trimming took 2 bases from V and 8 from J, leaving 12 bases between them. The germline V gene encodes CDR1 GTSNPN and CDR2 SVGIG (reference sequence). CDR3 size: 12 residues. CDR3 in amino acids: CAWSKTGSGYTF. The CDR3 bases are TGTGCCTGGAGTAAAACAGGGAGCGGCTACACCTTC.

The chain links TRBV28 to TRBJ1-4; 7 bases line up with TRBD1. CDR1 is MDHEN, CDR2 SYDVKM, per germline. The CDR3 runs to 14 residues. V trimming: 6 bases; J trimming: 7 bases; junction bases outside the gene matches: 8. The CDR3 DNA is TGTGCCAGCAGCTTGGTGACAGGGTTTGAAAAACTGTTTTTT. Its protein is CASSLVTGFEKLFF.

The chain couples TRBV16 to TRBJ2-3, with D perhaps matching TRBD1 (6 bases). CDR1 and CDR2 from the germline V gene are KGHSY and FQNENV. The V gene lost 4 bases and the J gene lost 4 bases, with 12 bases spanning the gap. The CDR3 is 14 amino acids. The CDR3 sequence is CASSPRPGADTQYF. CDR3 DNA: TGTGCCAGCAGCCCGCGACCAGGGGCAGATACGCAGTATTTT.

The chain is built from TRBV11-2 and TRBJ1-1; TRBD1 agrees at 7 bases. The CDR3 is made up of 13 amino acids. Germline CDR1 is SGHAT and CDR2 is FQNNGV. With 1 base clipped from V and 9 bases from J, the junction kept 5 bases outside the gene matches. The CDR3 loop is CASSLGRQGKAFF. Written as DNA, the CDR3 is TGTGCCAGCAGCTTAGGCCGACAGGGTAAAGCTTTCTTT.

A note on this clone: Other DNA sequences in the sample encode the same CDR3. CDR3 DNA sequence: TGTGCCATCAGTACGGGGACTAGCGGCTACAATGAGCAGTTCTTC. It specifies CAISTGTSGYNEQFF. This rearrangement joins TRBV10-3 to TRBJ2-1, with 11 positions matching TRBD2. After removal of 5 bases from V and 3 bases from J, the junction contained 3 bases not matched to a gene. Germline V gene sequence: CDR1 ENHRY, CDR2 SYGVKD. This CDR3 spans 15 amino acids.

CDR3 nucleotide sequence: TGTGCCAGCAGCTTGTTCGGGAGGGCCGACGGGGAGCTGTTTTTT. This encodes CASSLFGRADGELFF. This rearrangement joins TRBV5-6 to TRBJ2-2; 8 bases fit TRBD2. V shed 1 base and J 7 bases; nucleotides not matched to a gene: 6. Germline V gene data show CDR1 as SGHDT and CDR2 as YYEEEE. The CDR3 length is 15 residues.

The chain links TRBV7-8 to TRBJ2-6, with a possible D match to TRBD1 (6 bases). Germline V gene data show CDR1 as SGHVS and CDR2 as FQNEAQ. The CDR3 has 16 amino acids. V shed 6 bases and J shed 4 bases, with 16 bases lying between them. This CDR3 reads CASRFLTGTGANVLTF. The CDR3 bases are TGTGCCAGCAGGTTTTTAACAGGGACCGGGGCCAACGTCCTGACTTTC.

This clone was found a few times. J is TRBJ1-3 and V is TRBV6-5; D is ambiguous. Trimming took off 0 bases at V and 0 bases at J, with 9 bases between the two ends. Per germline, CDR1 MNHEY and CDR2 SVGAGI. The CDR3 length is 16 residues. The CDR3 sequence: CASSYSWADSGNTIYF. For the CDR3, the DNA is TGTGCCAGCAGTTACTCGTGGGCAGACTCTGGAAACACCATATATTTT.

The rearrangement joins TRBV27 to TRBJ1-1, with TRBD1 matching 7 bases. CDR1 MNHEY and CDR2 SMNVEV come from the germline V gene (reference sequence). V shed 3 bases and J 2 bases; nucleotides not matched to a gene: 6. CDR3 size: 15 residues. Written as DNA, the CDR3 is TGTGCCAGCAGTTTCAGAGGGGGCCGAAACACTGAAGCTTTCTTT. Translating it yields CASSFRGGRNTEAFF.

This clone was counted between two and nine times. This chain joins TRBV5-1 and TRBJ1-5; 7 bases map to TRBD1. The CDR3 is 14 residues long. Trimming cost V 2 bases and J 7 bases; bases outside gene matches: 6. Germline assignment: CDR1 SGHRS and CDR2 YFSETQ. CDR3 in DNA: TGCGCCAGCAGCTTAGGACAGGACGGGCAGCCCCAGCATTTT. It codes for CASSLGQDGQPQHF.

The chain links TRBV5-1 to TRBJ2-2; D not resolved. CDR1 and CDR2 (germline): SGHRS, YFSETQ. The CDR3 has 15 residues. Trimming took off 2 bases at V and 4 bases at J, with 12 bases between the two ends. The CDR3 loop is CASSFGDLSTGELFF. The DNA for the CDR3 is TGCGCCAGCAGCTTTGGAGACTTATCCACCGGGGAGCTGTTTTTT.

The CDR3 loop reads CASSLEVGQVNTEAFF. CDR3 coding DNA: TGTGCCAGCAGCTTGGAGGTGGGACAGGTGAACACTGAAGCTTTCTTT. The V call is TRBV5-6, the J call TRBJ1-1; 8 positions match TRBD1. CDR3 length: 16 amino acids. Germline loops: CDR1 SGHDT, CDR2 YYEEEE. J gave up 0 bases and V 0 bases, and 4 bases lay outside the gene matches.

The rearrangement uses TRBV5-1 and TRBJ2-1; D perhaps matches TRBD2 (6 bases). Trimming shortened V by 3 bases and J by 5 bases, and 15 bases separated the two germline ends. Germline V gene lookup returns CDR1 SGHRS and CDR2 YFSETQ. The CDR3 covers 15 residues. CDR3 DNA: TGCGCCAGCAGCTGGCGGGGTATGGGAAACAATGAGCAGTTCTTC. Protein sequence: CASSWRGMGNNEQFF.

The chain combines TRBV20-1 with TRBJ1-1; the D is unclear. CDR3 length: 11 amino acids. The V gene lost 2 bases and the J gene lost 5 bases, with 6 bases spanning the gap. CDR1 is DFQATT, CDR2 SNEGSKA, per germline (reference sequence). CDR3 sequence: CSARPFTEAFF. The CDR3 bases are TGCAGTGCTAGACCGTTTACTGAAGCTTTCTTT.

The V call is TRBV2, the J call TRBJ1-5, with TRBD1 as a possible D gene (5 bases). Looked up from germline, CDR1 is SNHLY and CDR2 is FYNNEI. The CDR3 contains 14 residues. Between the trimmed V and J ends, which lost 1 base and 6 bases, there was a span of 10 bases. Here the CDR3 DNA reads TGTGCCAGCAGTGAAGAGGGCGGGGGTCAGCCCCAGCATTTT. It is translated as CASSEEGGGQPQHF.